This record covers a single TCR beta chain. The antigen is undetermined. An overlapping HIV-1 Gag peptide pool stimulated these cells at 0.95 to 1 ug/peptide/mL. CD40L-negative CD69-negative CD45RO-high memory CD4+ T cells were sorted as populations depleted of antigen-responding cells. Donors had undetectable plasma HIV-1 RNA, under 50 copies/mL, for 4+ years. This entry is derived from a study of persistence of HIV-infected CD4 T cells. Study as a whole: Isolated cells were CMV- and HIV-1 Gag-responding CD4+ T cells.

The libraries were made with immunoSEQ version 4 in survey mode. Here immunoSEQ multiplex PCR was the method, and the copy in TCRdb shows in-frame clones only, minus some. Of about 36,000 clones in the sample, about 85% were seen once. This sequence originates from an adult with HIV. The donor label of this sample is uncertain. The source was cultured CD4+ T cells from PBMCs, collected from a patient who received antiretroviral therapy.

CDR3 bases: TGTGCCAGCAGCACGGACGGAGGCTCCTACAATGAGCAGTTCTTC. Translating it yields CASSTDGGSYNEQFF. The chain combines TRBV28 with TRBJ2-1; weak D call: TRBD2 (5 bases). Trimming shortened V by 6 bases and J by 0 bases, and 12 bases separated the two germline ends. The germline V gene has CDR1 MDHEN and CDR2 SYDVKM. The CDR3 is 15 amino acids.